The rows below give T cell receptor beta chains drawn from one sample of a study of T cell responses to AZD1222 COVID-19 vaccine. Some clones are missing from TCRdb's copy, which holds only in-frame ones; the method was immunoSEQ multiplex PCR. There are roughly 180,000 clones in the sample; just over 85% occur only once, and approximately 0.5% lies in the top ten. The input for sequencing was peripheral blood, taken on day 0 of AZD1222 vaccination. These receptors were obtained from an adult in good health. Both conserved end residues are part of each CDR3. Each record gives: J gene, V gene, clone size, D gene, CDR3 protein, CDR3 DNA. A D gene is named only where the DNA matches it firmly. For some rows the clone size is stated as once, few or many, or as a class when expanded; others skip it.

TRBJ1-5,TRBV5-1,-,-,CASSLGADDQPQHF,TGCGCCAGCAGCTTAGGAGCGGATGATCAGCCCCAGCATTTT
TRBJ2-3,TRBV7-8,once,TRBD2,CASSREVPGLASDTQYF,TGTGCCAGCAGCCGGGAAGTCCCGGGACTAGCATCCGATACGCAGTATTTT
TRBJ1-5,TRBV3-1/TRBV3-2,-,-,CASSQGSNGNQPQHF,TGTGCCAGCAGCCAGGGCTCCAACGGCAATCAGCCCCAGCATTTT
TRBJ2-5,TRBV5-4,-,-,CASSLTEKETQYF,TGTGCCAGCAGCCTGACGGAGAAGGAGACCCAGTACTTC
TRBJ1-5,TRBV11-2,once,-,CASSLMGLGQPQHF,TGTGCCAGCAGCTTAATGGGGCTGGGTCAGCCCCAGCATTTT
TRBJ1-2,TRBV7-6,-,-,CASSLAREGGYTF,TGTGCCAGCAGCTTAGCGCGGGAGGGTGGGTACACCTTC
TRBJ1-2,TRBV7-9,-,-,CASSTDKRGGYTF,TGTGCCAGCAGCACGGACAAGCGGGGAGGCTACACCTTC
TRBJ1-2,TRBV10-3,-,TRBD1,CATRPGTGSFVF,TGTGCCACCCGTCCCGGGACAGGGTCCTTCGTCTTC
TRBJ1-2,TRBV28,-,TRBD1,CASSSGTGEYGYTF,TGTGCCAGCAGTTCCGGGACAGGGGAATATGGCTACACCTTC
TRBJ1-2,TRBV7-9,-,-,CASSSTVIDGYTF,TGTGCCAGCAGCTCGACAGTGATAGACGGCTACACCTTC
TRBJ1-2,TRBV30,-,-,CAWSVWLEADYGYTF,TGTGCCTGGAGTGTATGGCTGGAGGCGGACTATGGCTACACCTTC
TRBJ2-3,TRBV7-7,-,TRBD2,CASSPGLAGVDTQYF,TGTGCTAGCAGCCCGGGACTAGCGGGGGTAGATACGCAGTATTTT
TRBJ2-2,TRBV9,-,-,CASSVDGTGELFF,TGTGCCAGCAGCGTAGACGGGACCGGGGAGCTGTTTTTT
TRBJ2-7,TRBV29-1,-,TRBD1,CSVEGTGGHEQYF,TGCAGCGTTGAAGGGACAGGGGGCCACGAGCAGTACTTC
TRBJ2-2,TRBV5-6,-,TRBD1,CASSLPQGGTGELFF,TGTGCCAGCAGCTTGCCACAGGGGGGTACCGGGGAGCTGTTTTTT
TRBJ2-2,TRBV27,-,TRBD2,CASSATSGQNTGELFF,TGTGCCAGCAGTGCTACTAGCGGACAGAACACCGGGGAGCTGTTTTTT
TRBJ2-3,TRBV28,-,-,CASSSKGLRIDTQYF,TGTGCCAGCAGTTCTAAGGGGCTTCGGATAGATACGCAGTATTTT
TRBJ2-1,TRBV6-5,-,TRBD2,CASRGLAGVNEQFF,TGTGCCAGCAGGGGACTAGCGGGAGTTAATGAGCAGTTCTTC
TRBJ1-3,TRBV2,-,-,CASQKDSSGNTIYF,TGTGCCAGCCAGAAAGACAGCTCTGGAAACACCATATATTTT
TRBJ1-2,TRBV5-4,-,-,CASSLERGGYGYTF,TGTGCCAGCAGCTTGGAACGGGGGGGCTATGGCTACACCTTC
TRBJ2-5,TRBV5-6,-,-,CASSWIGTFGGAQETQYF,TGTGCCAGCAGCTGGATAGGGACCTTTGGGGGGGCTCAGGAGACCCAGTACTTC
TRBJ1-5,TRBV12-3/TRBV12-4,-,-,CASTPGSNQPQHF,TGTGCCAGCACCCCCGGAAGCAATCAGCCCCAGCATTTT
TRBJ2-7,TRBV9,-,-,CASSVVGTPTYEQYF,TGTGCCAGCAGCGTAGTGGGGACCCCTACCTACGAGCAGTACTTC
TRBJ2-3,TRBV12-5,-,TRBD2,CASGPGLAGEGPTDTQYF,TGTGCTAGTGGCCCCGGACTAGCGGGAGAGGGGCCCACAGATACGCAGTATTTT
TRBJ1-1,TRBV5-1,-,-,CASSLEQGGNTEAFF,TGCGCCAGCAGCTTGGAACAGGGTGGGAACACTGAAGCTTTCTTT
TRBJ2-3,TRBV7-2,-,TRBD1,CASRPTGTDTQYF,TGTGCCAGCAGGCCGACAGGGACAGATACGCAGTATTTT
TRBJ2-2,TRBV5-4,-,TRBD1,CASSWDRGTGELFF,TGTGCCAGCAGCTGGGACAGGGGCACCGGGGAGCTGTTTTTT
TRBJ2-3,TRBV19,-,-,CASGTGGQDTQYF,TGTGCCAGTGGGACGGGGGGCCAAGATACGCAGTATTTT
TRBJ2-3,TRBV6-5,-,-,CAGATVTDTQYF,TGTGCCGGCGCGACAGTCACAGATACGCAGTATTTT
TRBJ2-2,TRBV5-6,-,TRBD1,CASSLDPSRGTGELFF,TGTGCCAGCAGCCTGGACCCATCCAGGGGGACCGGGGAGCTGTTTTTT
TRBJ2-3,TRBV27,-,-,CASSLSVVTDTQYF,TGTGCCAGCAGTTTATCGGTAGTAACAGATACGCAGTATTTT
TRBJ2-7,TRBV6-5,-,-,CASSYSMDSYEQYF,TGTGCCAGCAGTTACTCGATGGACAGCTACGAGCAGTACTTC
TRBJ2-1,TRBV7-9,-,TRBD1,CASSVRDRGSYNEQFF,TGTGCCAGCAGCGTCCGGGACAGGGGGTCCTACAATGAGCAGTTCTTC
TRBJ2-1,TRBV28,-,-,CASSFPRLSPSYNEQFF,TGTGCCAGCAGTTTCCCTAGGCTCTCCCCCTCCTACAATGAGCAGTTCTTC
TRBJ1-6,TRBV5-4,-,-,CASSLGGDPNSPLHF,TGTGCCAGCAGCCTTGGGGGGGACCCAAATTCACCCCTCCACTTT
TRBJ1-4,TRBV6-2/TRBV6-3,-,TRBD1,CASRPTGATNEKLFF,TGTGCCAGCAGACCTACAGGGGCAACTAATGAAAAACTGTTTTTT